The present T cell receptor (beta chain) was sequenced within a study of blood T cell repertoires in COVID-19. Study background: Researchers got acute and convalescent COVID-19 samples from the United States, Italy and Spain.

There are 15 residues in the CDR3. Per the germline V gene, CDR1 is MNHEY and CDR2 is SMNVEV (reference sequence). V shed 3 bases and J 4 bases; nucleotides not matched to a gene: 6. Original analysis: Counts of nucleated cells, estimated from reference gene primer amplification, were obtained. Profiling relied on immunoSEQ multiplex PCR, and the TCRdb table lists in-frame clones only, not all of them. From that table come the V and J calls and clone size; the DNA was used to work out D and trimming. Of some 89,000 clones listed, roughly 84% are singletons. The genes are TRBV27 and TRBJ2-1; the match to TRBD1 covers 7 bases. This TCR was sampled from a man aged 65 to 85 with acute or convalescent COVID-19. Sequenced: peripheral blood. CDR3 residues: CASSFPGTAYNEQFF. CDR3 DNA: TGTGCCAGCAGTTTTCCCGGGACAGCTTACAATGAGCAGTTCTTC.